This T cell receptor (beta chain) emerged from a study of shared clonotypes between healthy human individuals. Study as a whole: Researchers assigned three CD4 naive, three CD4 memory, two CD8 naive and one CD8 memory plate to each donor.

CDR3 size: 16 residues. Germline V CDR1 and CDR2: KGHSY, FQNENV. Trimming cost V 2 bases and J 5 bases; bases outside gene matches: 4. This clone occurred once. CD45RO-negative, CCR7-positively selected cells formed the naive CD8 fraction, excluding terminally differentiated effector memory CD45RA+ cells. Methods used by the authors: Because ImmunoSEQ provided only junction sequences with no quality scores, the filtering differed. Assay: immunoSEQ multiplex PCR; the TCRdb copy retains only in-frame clones and omits some. The V and J calls and clone size are taken from that table; D and trimming were inferred from the DNA. Among hundreds of thousands of clones listed, roughly 96% were seen once.

The gene calls are TRBV16 and TRBJ2-3; 13 bases match TRBD2. The sample taken for sequencing was naive CD8+ T cells sorted from blood. The receptor was isolated from a woman in her thirties in good health. The CDR3 spells CASSQRLAGGEDTQYF. The CDR3 DNA sequence: TGTGCCAGCAGCCAACGACTAGCGGGAGGTGAAGATACGCAGTATTTT.